Sequencing of this T cell receptor (beta chain) was carried out in a study of T cells in Graves' hyperthyroidism and ophthalmopathy. Findings and caveats of the study: Ophthalmopathy and stable hyperthyroidism were told apart by a 13 V-J model.

An absence of ophthalmopathy progression within 18 months meant stable Graves' hyperthyroidism. The PBMCs had their origin in around 10 ml of fresh peripheral blood. Remarks on this clonotype: Its antigen remains unknown.

TCR beta CDR3 regions were amplified from RNA. Using the HTBI primer set, a first-round RT-PCR was run on the TCR CDR3. TCRdb re-called the multiplex PCR reads through MiXCR, storing one row per CDR3 protein. The sample shows hundreds of thousands of distinct CDR3 sequences, 12% to 15% of them seen only once. The sequencing sample was made of blood. The origin of this receptor is a woman between 18 and 30 years old with Graves' hyperthyroidism.

CDR3 region: CASSASLAALGNEQFF. In DNA, the CDR3 is TGTGCCAGCAGTGCGTCCCTAGCGGCATTGGGCAATGAGCAGTTCTTC. The chain couples TRBV28 to TRBJ2-1; 7 bases agree with TRBD2. The V segment lost 5 bases and the J segment 6 bases; nucleotides outside the gene matches: 13. The CDR3 runs to 16 residues. CDR1 and CDR2 from the germline V gene are MDHEN and SYDVKM. Together with reference TRBV28 and TRBJ2-1, the CDR3 gives the full variable domain: DVKVTQSSRYLVKRTGEKVFLECVQDMDHENMFWYRQDPGLGLRLIYFSYDVKMKEKGDIPEGYSVSREKKERFSLILESASTNQTSMYLCASSASLAALGNEQFFGPGTRLTVL.